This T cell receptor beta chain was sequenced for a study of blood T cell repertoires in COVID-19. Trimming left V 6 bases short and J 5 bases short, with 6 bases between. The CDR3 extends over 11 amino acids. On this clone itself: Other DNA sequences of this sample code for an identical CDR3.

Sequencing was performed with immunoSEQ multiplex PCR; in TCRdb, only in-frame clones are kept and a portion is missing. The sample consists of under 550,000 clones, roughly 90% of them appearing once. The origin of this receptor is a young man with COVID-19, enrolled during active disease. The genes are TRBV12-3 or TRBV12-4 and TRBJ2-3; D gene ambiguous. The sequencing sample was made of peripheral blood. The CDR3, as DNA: TGTGCCAGCAGGAGAGGAGATACGCAGTATTTT. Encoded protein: CASRRGDTQYF.